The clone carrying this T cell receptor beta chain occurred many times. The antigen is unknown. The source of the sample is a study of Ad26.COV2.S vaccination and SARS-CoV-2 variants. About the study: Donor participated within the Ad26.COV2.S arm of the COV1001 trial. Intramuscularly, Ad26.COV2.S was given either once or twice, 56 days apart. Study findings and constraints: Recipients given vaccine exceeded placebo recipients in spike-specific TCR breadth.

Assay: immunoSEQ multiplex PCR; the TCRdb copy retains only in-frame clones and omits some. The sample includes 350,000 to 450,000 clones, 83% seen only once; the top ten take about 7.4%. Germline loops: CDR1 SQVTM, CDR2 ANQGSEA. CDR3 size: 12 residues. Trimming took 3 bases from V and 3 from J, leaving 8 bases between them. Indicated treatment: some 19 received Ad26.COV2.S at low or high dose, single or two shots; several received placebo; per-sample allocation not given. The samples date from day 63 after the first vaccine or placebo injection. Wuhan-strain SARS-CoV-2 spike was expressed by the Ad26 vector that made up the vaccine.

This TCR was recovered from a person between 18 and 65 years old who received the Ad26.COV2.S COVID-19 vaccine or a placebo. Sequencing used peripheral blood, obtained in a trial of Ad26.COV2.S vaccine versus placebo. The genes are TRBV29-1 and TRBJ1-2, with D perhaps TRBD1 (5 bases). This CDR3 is CSVEAGHYGYTF. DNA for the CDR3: TGCAGCGTTGAGGCAGGGCACTATGGCTACACCTTC.